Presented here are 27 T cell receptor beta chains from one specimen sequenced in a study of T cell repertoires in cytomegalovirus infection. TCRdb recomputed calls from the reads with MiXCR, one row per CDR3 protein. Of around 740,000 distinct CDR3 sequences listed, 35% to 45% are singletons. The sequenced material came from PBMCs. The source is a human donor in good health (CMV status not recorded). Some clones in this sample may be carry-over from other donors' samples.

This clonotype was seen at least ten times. CDR3 nucleotide sequence: TGTGCCAGCAGCTTAACAGCGGATCCGAAGGGAAAACTGTTTTTT. Its translation: CASSLTADPKGKLFF. The chain links TRBV7-3 to TRBJ1-4, with no clear D. This CDR3 spans 15 amino acids. The germline CDR1 and CDR2 sequences are SGHTA and FQGTGA. Trimming left V 0 bases short and J 10 bases short, with 15 bases between. The full variable domain, completed using reference TRBV7-3 and TRBJ1-4, is GAGVSQTPSNKVTEKGKYVELRCDPISGHTALYWYRQSLGQGPEFLIYFQGTGAADDSGLPNDRFFAVRPEGSVSTLKIQRTERGDSAVYLCASSLTADPKGKLFFGSGTQLSVL.

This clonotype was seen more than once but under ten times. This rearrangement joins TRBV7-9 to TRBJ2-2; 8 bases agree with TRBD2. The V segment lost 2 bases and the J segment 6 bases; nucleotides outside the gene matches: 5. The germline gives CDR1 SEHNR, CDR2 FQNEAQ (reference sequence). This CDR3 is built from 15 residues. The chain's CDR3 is CASSLTGGGPGELFF. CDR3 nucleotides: TGTGCCAGCAGCTTAACGGGAGGGGGTCCCGGGGAGCTGTTTTTT.

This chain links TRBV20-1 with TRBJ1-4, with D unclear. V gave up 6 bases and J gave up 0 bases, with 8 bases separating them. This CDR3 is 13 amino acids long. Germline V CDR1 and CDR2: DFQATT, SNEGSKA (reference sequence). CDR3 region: CSALDATNEKLFF. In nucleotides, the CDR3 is TGCAGTGCGCTAGATGCAACTAATGAAAAACTGTTTTTT.

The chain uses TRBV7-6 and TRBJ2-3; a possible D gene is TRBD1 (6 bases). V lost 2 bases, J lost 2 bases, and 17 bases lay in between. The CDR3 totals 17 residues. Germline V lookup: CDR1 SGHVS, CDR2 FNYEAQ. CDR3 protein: CASSLPNRVKLTDTQYF. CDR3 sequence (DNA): TGTGCCAGCAGCTTACCAAACAGGGTCAAACTCACAGATACGCAGTATTTT.

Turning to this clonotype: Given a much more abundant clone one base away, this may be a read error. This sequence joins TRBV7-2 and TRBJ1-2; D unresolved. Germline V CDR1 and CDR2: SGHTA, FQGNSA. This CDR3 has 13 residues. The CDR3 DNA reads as TGTGCCTGCAGCTTGGCAAGGGCCGGTGGCTACACCTTC. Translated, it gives CACSLARAGGYTF.

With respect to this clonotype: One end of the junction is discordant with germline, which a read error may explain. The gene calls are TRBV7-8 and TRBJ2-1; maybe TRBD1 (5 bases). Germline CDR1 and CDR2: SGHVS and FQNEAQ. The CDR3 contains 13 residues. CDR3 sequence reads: CASSLGWGNKQFF. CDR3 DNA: TGTGCCAGCAGCTTAGGGTGGGGCAATAAGCAGTTCTTC.

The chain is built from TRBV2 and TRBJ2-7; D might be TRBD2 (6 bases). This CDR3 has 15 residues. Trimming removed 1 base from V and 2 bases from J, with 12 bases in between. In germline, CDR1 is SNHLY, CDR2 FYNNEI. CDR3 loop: CASSEEAGPAYEQYF. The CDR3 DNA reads TGTGCCAGCAGTGAAGAGGCGGGGCCTGCCTACGAGCAGTACTTC.

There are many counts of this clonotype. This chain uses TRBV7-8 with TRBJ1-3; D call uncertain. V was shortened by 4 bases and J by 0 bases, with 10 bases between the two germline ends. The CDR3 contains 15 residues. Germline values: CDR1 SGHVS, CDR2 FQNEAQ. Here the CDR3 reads CASSYYANSGNTIYF. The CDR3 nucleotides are TGTGCCAGCAGCTATTATGCGAACTCTGGAAACACCATATATTTT.

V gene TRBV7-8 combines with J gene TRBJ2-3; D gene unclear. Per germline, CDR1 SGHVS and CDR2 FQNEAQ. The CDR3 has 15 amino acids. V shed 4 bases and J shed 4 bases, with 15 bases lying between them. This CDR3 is CASSSRGIGSDTQYF. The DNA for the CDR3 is TGTGCCAGCAGCTCAAGAGGAATCGGCTCAGATACGCAGTATTTT.

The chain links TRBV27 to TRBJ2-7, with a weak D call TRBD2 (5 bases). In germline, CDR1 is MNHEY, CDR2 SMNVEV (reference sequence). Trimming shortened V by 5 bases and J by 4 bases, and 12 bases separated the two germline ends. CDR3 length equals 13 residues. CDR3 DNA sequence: TGTGCCAGCAGTGCGGGTTTGCGTTACGAGCAGTACTTC. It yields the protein CASSAGLRYEQYF.

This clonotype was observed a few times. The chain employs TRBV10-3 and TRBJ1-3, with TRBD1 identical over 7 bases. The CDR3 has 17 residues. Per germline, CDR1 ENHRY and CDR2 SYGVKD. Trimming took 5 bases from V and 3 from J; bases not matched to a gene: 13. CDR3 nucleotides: TGTGCCATCAGTACCTCCAGAGACAGGGCTAATGGAAACACCATATATTTT. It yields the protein CAISTSRDRANGNTIYF.

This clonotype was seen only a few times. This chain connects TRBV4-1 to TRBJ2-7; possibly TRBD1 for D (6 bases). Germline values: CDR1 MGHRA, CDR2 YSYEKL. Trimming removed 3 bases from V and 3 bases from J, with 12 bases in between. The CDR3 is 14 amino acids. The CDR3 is CASSHGDNRYEQYF. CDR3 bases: TGCGCCAGCAGCCATGGGGACAATCGCTACGAGCAGTACTTC.

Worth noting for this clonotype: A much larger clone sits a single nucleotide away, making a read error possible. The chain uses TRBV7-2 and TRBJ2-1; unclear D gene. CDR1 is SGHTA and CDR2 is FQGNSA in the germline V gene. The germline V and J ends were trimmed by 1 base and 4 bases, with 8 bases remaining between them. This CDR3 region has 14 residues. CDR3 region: CASSLVGWYNEQFF. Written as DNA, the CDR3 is TGTGCCAGCAGCTTAGTCGGCTGGTACAATGAGCAGTTCTTC.

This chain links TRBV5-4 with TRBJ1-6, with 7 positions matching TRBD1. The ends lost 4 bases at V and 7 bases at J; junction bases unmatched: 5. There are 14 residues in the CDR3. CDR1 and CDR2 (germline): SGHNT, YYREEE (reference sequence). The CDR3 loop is CASSRGTANSPLHF. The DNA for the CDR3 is TGTGCCAGCAGCCGTGGGACAGCAAATTCACCCCTCCACTTT.

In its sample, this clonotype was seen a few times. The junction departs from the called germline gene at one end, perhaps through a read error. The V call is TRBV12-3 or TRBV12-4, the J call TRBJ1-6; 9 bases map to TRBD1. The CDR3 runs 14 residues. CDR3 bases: TGTGCCAGCACCAGGACAGGGGTTTTTTCATCCCTCCACTTT. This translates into CASTRTGVFSSLHF.

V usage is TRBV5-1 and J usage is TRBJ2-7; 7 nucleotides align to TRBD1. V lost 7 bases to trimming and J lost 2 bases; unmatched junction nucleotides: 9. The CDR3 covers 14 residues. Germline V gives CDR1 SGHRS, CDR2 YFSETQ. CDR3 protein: CASRDSQSTYEQYF. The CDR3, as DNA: TGCGCCAGCCGGGACAGCCAATCGACCTACGAGCAGTACTTC.

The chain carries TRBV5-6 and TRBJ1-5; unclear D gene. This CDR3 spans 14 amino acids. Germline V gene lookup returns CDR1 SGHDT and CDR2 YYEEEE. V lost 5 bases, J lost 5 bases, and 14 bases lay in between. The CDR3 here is CASSLTRSDQPQHF. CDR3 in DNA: TGTGCCAGCAGTTTAACACGAAGTGATCAGCCCCAGCATTTT.

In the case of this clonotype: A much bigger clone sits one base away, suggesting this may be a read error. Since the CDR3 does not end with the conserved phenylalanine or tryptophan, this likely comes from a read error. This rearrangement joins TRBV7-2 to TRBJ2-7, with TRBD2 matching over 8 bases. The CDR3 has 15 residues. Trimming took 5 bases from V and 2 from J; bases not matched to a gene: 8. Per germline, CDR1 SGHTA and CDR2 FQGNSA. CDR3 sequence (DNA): TGTGCCAGCAGCCCCGTGGCGGGAGGTCCCTACGAGCAGTACTTA. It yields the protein CASSPVAGGPYEQYL.

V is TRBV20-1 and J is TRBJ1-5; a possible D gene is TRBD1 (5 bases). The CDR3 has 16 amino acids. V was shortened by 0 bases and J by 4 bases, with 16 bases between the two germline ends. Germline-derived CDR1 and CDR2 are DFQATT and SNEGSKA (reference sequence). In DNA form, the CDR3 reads TGCAGTGCTAGAGAGGGGAGGAGGGGCGCTAATCAGCCCCAGCATTTT. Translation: CSAREGRRGANQPQHF.

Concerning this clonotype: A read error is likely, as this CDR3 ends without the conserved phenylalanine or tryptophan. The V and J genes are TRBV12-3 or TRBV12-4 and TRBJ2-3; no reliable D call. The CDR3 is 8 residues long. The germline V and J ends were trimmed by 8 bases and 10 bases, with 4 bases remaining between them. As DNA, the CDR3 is TGTGCCAGCGGCGCGCAGTATCTT. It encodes CASGAQYL.

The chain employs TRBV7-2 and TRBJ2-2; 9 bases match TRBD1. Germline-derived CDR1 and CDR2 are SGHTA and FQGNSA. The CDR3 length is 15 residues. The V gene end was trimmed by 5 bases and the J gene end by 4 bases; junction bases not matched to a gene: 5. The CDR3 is CASSQQGASTGELFF. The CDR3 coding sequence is TGTGCCAGCAGCCAACAGGGGGCGAGCACCGGGGAGCTGTTTTTT.

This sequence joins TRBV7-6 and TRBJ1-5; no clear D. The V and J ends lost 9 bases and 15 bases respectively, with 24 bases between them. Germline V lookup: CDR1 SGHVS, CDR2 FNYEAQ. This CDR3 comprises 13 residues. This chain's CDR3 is CARSLRGNQPRHF. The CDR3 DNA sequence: TGTGCCAGAAGCCTCCGAGGCAATCAGCCCAGGCATTTT.

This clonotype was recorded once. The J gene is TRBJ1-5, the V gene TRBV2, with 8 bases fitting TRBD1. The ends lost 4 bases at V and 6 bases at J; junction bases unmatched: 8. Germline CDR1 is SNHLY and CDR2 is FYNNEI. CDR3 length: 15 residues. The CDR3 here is CASSVSADRAQPQHF. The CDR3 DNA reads TGTGCCAGCAGTGTGAGTGCGGACAGGGCTCAGCCCCAGCATTTT.

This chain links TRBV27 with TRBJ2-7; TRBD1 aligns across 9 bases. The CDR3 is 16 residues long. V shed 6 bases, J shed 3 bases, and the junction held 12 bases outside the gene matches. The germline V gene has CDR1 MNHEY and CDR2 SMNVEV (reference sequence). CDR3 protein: CASSPLGQGPVYEQYF. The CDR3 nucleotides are TGTGCCAGCAGCCCATTGGGACAGGGTCCCGTCTACGAGCAGTACTTC.

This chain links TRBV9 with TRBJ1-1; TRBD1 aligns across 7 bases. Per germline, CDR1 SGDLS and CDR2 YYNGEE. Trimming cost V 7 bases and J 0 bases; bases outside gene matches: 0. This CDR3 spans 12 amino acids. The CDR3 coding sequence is TGTGCCAGCGGACAGGTGAACACTGAAGCTTTCTTT. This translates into CASGQVNTEAFF.

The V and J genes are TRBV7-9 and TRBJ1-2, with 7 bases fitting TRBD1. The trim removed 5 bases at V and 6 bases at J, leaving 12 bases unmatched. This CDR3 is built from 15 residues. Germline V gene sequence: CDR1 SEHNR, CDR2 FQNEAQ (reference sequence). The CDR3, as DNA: TGTGCCAGCAGCGACACGTCCCGGGACAGTAATGGCTACACCTTC. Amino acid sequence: CASSDTSRDSNGYTF.

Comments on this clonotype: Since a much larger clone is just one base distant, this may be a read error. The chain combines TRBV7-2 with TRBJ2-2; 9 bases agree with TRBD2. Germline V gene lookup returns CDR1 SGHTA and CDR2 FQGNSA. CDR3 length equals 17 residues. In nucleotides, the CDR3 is TGTGCCAGCAGCTTACGGCGGGGGGGCGCGAACACCGGGGAGCAGTTTTTT. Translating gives CASSLRRGGANTGEQFF. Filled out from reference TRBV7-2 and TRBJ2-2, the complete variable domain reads GAGVSQSPSNKVTEKGKDVELRCDPISGHTALYWYRQSLGQGLEFLIYFQGNSAPDKSGLPSDRFSAERTGGSVSTLTIQRTQQEDSAVYLCASSLRRGGANTGEQFFGEGSRLTVL.